This TCR beta chain comes out of a study of cytomegalovirus exposure and HLA in healthy donors (TCRdb year 2017). In terms of the full investigation: An earlier analysis of fewer than 750 of the donors reported under 300 Gb of sequence data and about 120 million unique TCR beta sequences obtained from about 200 million T cells. In a later analysis, previously published TCR beta repertoires from 600 to 850 donors were re-analyzed and high-resolution HLA genotyping was added so that TCR occurrence patterns could be studied. An early release covering 550 to 700 HLA-typed donors comprised about 290 gigabases of sequencing data and about 90 million unique TCR sequences. HLA typing included class I and class II loci at four-digit resolution. Rather than using new phenotypic data, the later analysis identified candidate immune exposures from TCR beta sequences and from how often those sequences occurred across donors. An earlier analysis of some 600 of the donors applied high-throughput TCR beta sequencing to assess whether each TCR beta V gene segment acted as functional or pseudogenic. Typing coverage differed by locus: A, B, C, DRB1 and DQB1 were typed in roughly 620-640 donors, DQA1 in 500 to 550, DPA1 in 600 to 610, and DPB1 in roughly 450. The study used immunosequencing to profile the T cell repertoires of around 600 subjects and linked those repertoires to cytomegalovirus serostatus. Every repertoire in the discovery cohort had been generated on one and the same sequencing platform. Donor age, sex, ethnicity and CMV serostatus were compiled together with the repertoire data. Four to six DR-DQ haplotypes were handled as single units for association and clustering because linkage in the cohort was strong. Among 350 to 400 genotyped donors of the cohort, an average of around 240,000 unique TCR beta nucleotide sequences were sequenced per donor, roughly a sixth of them non-productive. The study aimed to test whether signatures of past pathogen exposure could be identified by cataloging public T cell receptors. Genome-wide SNP genotypes for about 55% of the roughly 670 donors were used in a later genetic analysis, which treated that subset as a discovery cohort. In addition to the first cohort of around 670 subjects, a separate validation cohort of 120 different subjects was used. Of the roughly 410 genotyped donors, more than 75% were placed in the genetic ancestry cluster associated with self-reported Caucasian donors. High-throughput TCR immunosequencing, statistical association of individual TCRs with disease status, and machine learning were combined to predict cytomegalovirus infection status.

Overall study outcomes, separate from this receptor: Most CMV-associated TCR beta chains appeared to be HLA-restricted in a later analysis, and the HLA associations seemed to be driven largely by CMV exposure. A later analysis found that TCR association rates varied across HLA loci, with DRB1 alleles showing the most associated TCRs and HLA-C alleles the fewest. HLA typing was unavailable for some donors at each locus, so association tests used only the typed subset. When HLA alleles, especially DR and DQ, strongly co-occurred, attributing TCR associations to individual alleles was difficult. According to a later genetic analysis, donors in an Asian-associated ancestry cluster had fewer N-insertions in productive TCRs than the roughly 670-donor mean. In vitro tests confirmed that three of the cytomegalovirus-associated TCR beta chains recognize cytomegalovirus antigens. Because counts were too low, about 18 rarely observed V segments, including chromosome 9 orphons, were excluded from the earlier analysis of some 540 of the donors. In a later analysis, HLA-associated TCR beta chains showed more clonal expansion and lower generation probabilities than non-associated chains that were equally common. The study gave a list of about 160 TCR beta chains associated with cytomegalovirus. In an earlier analysis of some 500 of the donors, most TCR beta V segments were observed in productive rearrangements about 90% or about 30% of the time, broadly matching IMGT annotations. This cohort had only TCR beta chains sequenced, and the lack of alpha or paired-chain data limited which features could be detected. A further reported finding was that TCR beta sequences accurately predicted the HLA-A and HLA-B alleles for most subjects in the first cohort. Presence/absence analyses assumed roughly uniform sequencing depth across donors, an assumption that may not hold. Specific HLA alleles were associated with roughly 17,000 TCR beta sequences at a false discovery rate of 0.05 in a later analysis. V-gene and J-gene trimming of TCR beta chains was associated with a missense DCLRE1C variant in a later genetic analysis, and the association was replicated in an independent cohort. Correlated functional status among segregating V segments might be attributable to linkage disequilibrium, but an unknown experimental factor could not be ruled out. Across donors, most TCR sequences were observed very rarely, whereas some public TCRs were present in many individuals. The authors suggested that the approach could potentially be generalized to other disease states and immunological phenotypes. Cytomegalovirus status was reported to be diagnosed by the classifier with high specificity and sensitivity in both the original and validation cohorts. The sequencing pipeline was judged likely to have produced a cluster of highly shared sequence variants as a technical artifact. A later analysis reported that several top co-occurrence clusters appeared linked to parvovirus B19, influenza, CMV and Epstein-Barr virus. Because the 87-base-pair reads could not distinguish some IMGT-functional V segments, including TRBV6-2 and TRBV6-3, those segments were excluded. For the cohort, immune exposure information was limited to CMV serostatus.

Libraries were built with the immunoSEQ multiplex PCR assay. A mixture of 60 forward primers for TCR Vbeta segments and 13 reverse primers for TCR Jbeta segments was used in the multiplex PCR. The CDR3 region of rearranged TCR beta genes was amplified from genomic DNA with a multiplex PCR assay. On the Illumina HiSeq System, the amplified TCR beta libraries were sequenced as 87-base-pair reads. As for the original processing: A later analysis tallied 70 million to 100 million unique TCR beta chains across the 666 repertoires, and about 10 million of those chains were shared by two or more donors. Raw reads were error-corrected and collapsed into unique sequences with a nearest-neighbor algorithm that merged closely related sequences to remove PCR and sequencing errors. Alignment of CDR3 sequences to IMGT reference sequences was used to assign V, D and J gene segments. For a sequence to be retained, at least a six-nucleotide match to both a V gene segment and a J gene segment was required. Rearrangements were called productive when the CDR3 lacked stop codons and stayed in frame with V and J; all others were non-productive. Following IMGT convention, CDR3 was defined as the stretch from the second conserved V-encoded cysteine to the conserved J-encoded phenylalanine. Sequences without an unambiguous match to a single V gene segment were excluded from the earlier analysis of approximately 600 of the donors. An earlier analysis of a few hundred of the donors called V segments functional above 56.7% productive rearrangements and segregating when the between-donor standard deviation exceeded 5%. A statistical classification framework was built to diagnose cytomegalovirus status from the catalog of TCR beta chain sequences. In a later analysis, TCR nucleotide sequences were compared against IMGT/GENE-DB human TR gene sequences so that V and J genes could be assigned. A later analysis assigned CDR3 sequences and most-parsimonious VDJ recombination scenarios with the TCRdist pipeline. In a later analysis, every TCR beta chain was defined by the combination of its CDR3 amino acid sequence and its V-gene family, and reads without a unique V-gene family were dropped. As a way to deal with suspected cross-contamination and a sequencing artifact, a later analysis dropped approximately 590 nucleotide sequences that were highly shared and had low generation probability. For each public chain, a later analysis derived a clonal expansion index from normalized ranks of inferred template counts within each repertoire. In a later analysis, generation probabilities were computed using a VDJ recombination model fitted to out-of-frame rearrangements, and the results were checked against IGoR. In a later analysis, TCR-TCR, TCR-HLA and TCR-CMV co-occurrence was scored with hypergeometric tests, and a repertoire-size bias correction was applied to TCR pairs. In a later analysis, false discovery rates were estimated by permuting HLA or CMV assignments 20 times. In a later analysis, co-occurring TCRs were grouped with DBSCAN, and TCRdist sequence similarity was added when clustering was performed within HLA-allele-positive subsets. Repertoires with fewer than 30,000 or more than 120,000 public chains, plus five repertoires with anomalous nucleotide sharing, were excluded from co-occurrence clustering. The immuneACCESS repertoire file appears here via TCRdb, limited to in-frame rearrangements. These files lack a portion of the clones; in checked studies, under half of the deficit traces to unresolved V genes, and the cause of the others is not known. The DNA was the basis for D and trimming; V, J and clone size are from that table. In all, the sample holds 100,000 to 150,000 clones, and 77% of those were seen once. Of the sample, 4.2% falls within the top ten clones.

CDR1 and CDR2 are read off the germline V gene as SGHTS and YDEGEE. The CDR3 runs 16 residues from the cysteine to the phenylalanine. Of the read, only the CDR3 DNA is kept; its 48 bases are in frame from base 1. V loses 5 bases at its end and J loses 2 bases; junction bases beyond the gene matches: 7. The cohort consisted of 600 to 750 healthy bone marrow donors. Cohort members were all nominally healthy when sampled, although unrecorded immune exposures were likely present. The donor was CMV seropositive and belonged to the group of 250 to 300 seropositive cohort members. Every donor gave a peripheral blood sample, and the peripheral blood mononuclear cells from that sample were used for TCR beta sequencing. Genomic DNA extraction from the blood cell samples was performed with the Qiagen DNeasy Blood Extraction Kit. This clone occurred a few times. The target of this receptor is not known. No per-base quality is available; no much larger clone lies one base away.

The chain is encoded by TRBV5-8 joined to TRBJ2-6; 7 middle bases align to TRBD1. Material: PBMCs. This clonotype was obtained from a male donor in good health and CMV-seropositive. The CDR3 region has the sequence CASRHRGFAGANVLTF. The DNA reads as follows: TGTGCCAGCAGACACAGGGGTTTTGCTGGGGCCAACGTCCTGACTTTC.